The 32 T cell receptor beta chains given below trace back to one sample, sequenced in a study of cytomegalovirus exposure and HLA in healthy donors. Primers for the PCR totalled 60 Vbeta and 13 Jbeta. Sequenced by immunoSEQ multiplex PCR; TCRdb stores in-frame clones only, minus some. Of about 130,000 clones listed, less than 85% were seen once; the top ten hold 3% to 4%. Sequenced sample: PBMCs. Every receptor here comes from a male donor in good health and CMV-seronegative.

The chain couples TRBV6-5 to TRBJ2-7; D is perhaps TRBD2 (5 bases). CDR3 size: 13 residues. Looked up from germline, CDR1 is MNHEY and CDR2 is SVGAGI. The V end was cut by 5 bases, the J end by 1 base, with 9 bases between. CDR3 protein: CASSKLESYEQYF. In DNA, the CDR3 is TGTGCCAGCAGTAAACTAGAGTCCTACGAGCAGTACTTC.

This chain links TRBV6-6 with TRBJ2-7; TRBD2 agrees at 11 bases. Unmatched junction bases numbered 4, after V lost 4 bases and J lost 2 bases. This CDR3 contains 15 residues. Germline values: CDR1 MNHNY, CDR2 SVGAGI (reference sequence). The DNA for the CDR3 is TGTGCCAGCAGTTCCCTAGCGGGGGGTACCTACGAGCAGTACTTC. The encoded protein is CASSSLAGGTYEQYF.

The chain is built from TRBV7-9 and TRBJ1-1; D is unresolved. The CDR3 is made up of 14 amino acids. V was shortened by 4 bases and J by 10 bases, with 19 bases between the two germline ends. CDR1 is SEHNR and CDR2 is FQNEAQ in the germline V gene (reference sequence). CDR3 in DNA: TGTGCCAGCAGCTCCCCAAAGGAGGCGGGCGCAGCTTTCTTT. It is translated as CASSSPKEAGAAFF.

This clone ranks as medium-sized. The chain has TRBV11-2 and TRBJ1-2; no definite D call. V shed 1 base and J shed 8 bases, with 8 bases lying between them. Germline V CDR1 and CDR2: SGHAT, FQNNGV. The CDR3 has 12 residues. The CDR3 protein is CASSLVKIGYTF. The CDR3 bases are TGTGCCAGCAGCTTAGTTAAAATCGGCTACACCTTC.

The chain recombines TRBV30 with TRBJ2-7, with 12 bases fitting TRBD2. The CDR3 has 16 amino acids. Per germline, CDR1 GTSNPN and CDR2 SVGIG (reference sequence). V lost 2 bases, J lost 5 bases, and 10 bases stayed unmatched. In DNA form, the CDR3 reads TGTGCCTGGAGTCACCCGGGACTAGCGGGTTCCGACGAGCAGTACTTC. It encodes CAWSHPGLAGSDEQYF.

This sequence joins TRBV4-3 and TRBJ2-4; 9 bases line up with TRBD1. V dropped 1 base and J dropped 0; count of bases not matched to a gene: 7. The germline V gene encodes CDR1 LGHNA and CDR2 YSLEER. The CDR3 runs to 18 residues. The CDR3 DNA reads TGCGCCAGCAGCCAAGGGCGTGGGACAGGGATAGCCAAAAACATTCAGTACTTC. Its protein product is CASSQGRGTGIAKNIQYF.

This chain's CDR3 is CAGIAGAALFF. In DNA, the CDR3 is TGTGCCGGGATAGCGGGGGCGGCCCTGTTCTTC. The gene calls are TRBV30 and TRBJ2-1; 9 positions agree with TRBD2. The CDR3 length is 11 residues. Trimming removed 8 bases from V and 15 bases from J; junction bases left unmatched: 11. The germline V gene has CDR1 GTSNPN and CDR2 SVGIG (reference sequence).

The genes are TRBV7-6 and TRBJ1-5; D gene unclear. This CDR3 spans 13 amino acids. From germline, CDR1 is SGHVS and CDR2 FNYEAQ. Trimming took off 2 bases at V and 7 bases at J, with 9 bases between the two ends. CDR3 DNA sequence: TGTGCCAGCAGCTTAAGTCCAGGCCAGCCCCAGCATTTT. It yields the protein CASSLSPGQPQHF.

The chain employs TRBV9 and TRBJ1-1; 7 positions agree with TRBD1. The ends lost 4 bases at V and 8 bases at J; junction bases unmatched: 11. Germline CDR1 reads SGDLS; CDR2 reads YYNGEE. This CDR3 has 14 amino acids. The chain's CDR3 is CASSPLIGTAEAFF. The CDR3 coding sequence is TGTGCCAGCAGCCCCCTTATCGGGACAGCCGAAGCTTTCTTT. The whole variable domain, filled in from reference TRBV9 and TRBJ1-1, reads DSGVTQTPKHLITATGQRVTLRCSPRSGDLSVYWYQQSLDQGLQFLIQYYNGEERAKGNILERFSAQQFPDLHSELNLSSLELGDSALYFCASSPLIGTAEAFFGQGTRLTVV.

J is TRBJ2-5 and V is TRBV10-3; a possible D gene is TRBD2 (6 bases). V gave up 1 base and J gave up 7 bases, with 19 bases separating them. This CDR3 comprises 16 residues. CDR1 is ENHRY and CDR2 is SYGVKD in the germline V gene. CDR3 in DNA: TGTGCCATCAGTGAGTGGAGGGGTGATCAGGATGGGACCCAGTACTTC. Translation: CAISEWRGDQDGTQYF.

The rearrangement joins TRBV2 to TRBJ1-2; D not resolved. There are 14 residues in the CDR3. The germline CDR1 and CDR2 sequences are SNHLY and FYNNEI. V was cut by 11 bases and J by 4 bases, with 20 bases left in between. Written as DNA, the CDR3 is TGTGCCCGTCGGGTCATACTAACAACCTATGGCTACACCTTC. This sequence encodes CARRVILTTYGYTF.

This CDR3 reads CASSPYKASNQPQHF. CDR3 DNA sequence: TGTGCCAGCAGTCCTTATAAAGCTAGCAATCAGCCCCAGCATTTT. The J gene is TRBJ1-5, the V gene TRBV6-5, with unresolved D. The V gene lost 5 bases and the J gene lost 0 bases, with 11 bases spanning the gap. Germline CDR1 reads MNHEY; CDR2 reads SVGAGI. The CDR3 has 15 amino acids.

This rearrangement joins TRBV28 to TRBJ1-6; possible D gene TRBD1, 5 bases. Trimming shortened V by 6 bases and J by 7 bases, and 13 bases separated the two germline ends. The CDR3 has 14 residues. CDR1 is MDHEN, CDR2 SYDVKM, per germline. The CDR3 DNA is TGTGCCAGCAGACTACAGGACGTAAATTCACCCCTCCACTTT. Protein product: CASRLQDVNSPLHF. Using reference TRBV28 and TRBJ1-6 for the parts outside the CDR3, the full variable domain is DVKVTQSSRYLVKRTGEKVFLECVQDMDHENMFWYRQDPGLGLRLIYFSYDVKMKEKGDIPEGYSVSREKKERFSLILESASTNQTSMYLCASRLQDVNSPLHFGNGTRLTVT.

A few counts support this clone. The chain uses TRBV18 and TRBJ1-1, with 7 bases identical to TRBD1. CDR1 is KGHSH, CDR2 LQKENI, per germline. The junction had 11 bases not matched to a gene; V was cut back by 2 bases and J by 5 bases. This CDR3 contains 16 residues. In DNA form, the CDR3 reads TGTGCCAGCTCACCAGCAGGTTACAGGGGTGGGACTGAAGCTTTCTTT. It codes for CASSPAGYRGGTEAFF.

The V and J genes are TRBV6-5 and TRBJ1-2, with no clear D. This CDR3 is 12 amino acids long. Germline V CDR1 and CDR2: MNHEY, SVGAGI. V lost 5 bases and J 5 bases, leaving 9 bases between the germline ends. The CDR3: CASSDWEYGYTF. The DNA of the CDR3 is TGTGCCAGCAGTGATTGGGAGTATGGCTACACCTTC.

The chain carries TRBV30 and TRBJ1-3; weak D call: TRBD1 (5 bases). V was pared by 5 bases and J by 4 bases, with 9 bases between. The CDR3 extends over 12 amino acids. The V gene's germline CDR1 is GTSNPN and CDR2 SVGIG (reference sequence). The CDR3, as DNA: TGTGCCTGGGGACATAAGGGAAACACCATATATTTT. This sequence encodes CAWGHKGNTIYF.

This clone was seen only once. The CDR3 DNA follows: TGCGCCAGCAGCTATGAAGGGGGCGCGGATGAAAAACTGTTTTTT. Residues: CASSYEGGADEKLFF. The gene calls are TRBV5-1 and TRBJ1-4, with 7 bases lining up with TRBD1. Germline trimming cut 3 bases from V and 6 bases from J; bases unmatched to any gene: 8. CDR1 and CDR2 from the germline V gene are SGHRS and YFSETQ. The CDR3 runs to 15 residues.

V usage is TRBV19 and J usage is TRBJ2-3; TRBD2 agrees at 14 bases. The ends lost 4 bases at V and 2 bases at J; junction bases unmatched: 5. The CDR3 is made up of 17 amino acids. Germline V gene sequence: CDR1 LNHDA, CDR2 SQIVND (reference sequence). In DNA, the CDR3 is TGTGCCAGTAGTAACGGACTAGCGGGGGGACACACAGATACGCAGTATTTT. Translating gives CASSNGLAGGHTDTQYF. Filled out from reference TRBV19 and TRBJ2-3, the complete variable domain reads DGGITQSPKYLFRKEGQNVTLSCEQNLNHDAMYWYRQDPGQGLRLIYYSQIVNDFQKGDIAEGYSVSREKKESFPLTVTSAQKNPTAFYLCASSNGLAGGHTDTQYFGPGTRLTVL.

The chain is built from TRBV5-1 and TRBJ1-1; 8 bases match TRBD1. CDR1 is SGHRS and CDR2 is YFSETQ in the germline V gene. The CDR3 has 14 amino acids. The V gene end was trimmed by 3 bases and the J gene end by 4 bases; junction bases not matched to a gene: 5. The CDR3 DNA is TGCGCCAGCAGCTCCGACAGGGGTGGCACTGAAGCTTTCTTT. It yields the protein CASSSDRGGTEAFF.

This clone was seen once. The junction differs from germline at one of its ends, possibly a read error. This chain connects TRBV7-9 to TRBJ2-3, with TRBD2 identical over 8 bases. The CDR3 sequence is 16 residues long. Germline CDR1 SEHNR, CDR2 FQNEAQ (reference sequence). The CDR3 spells CSSSLGLVLSTDTQYF. The CDR3 coding sequence is TGTTCCAGCAGCTTGGGACTAGTTTTATCTACAGATACGCAGTATTTT.

The V and J genes are TRBV6-1 and TRBJ2-7; TRBD2 agrees at 7 bases. The V gene's germline CDR1 is MNHNS and CDR2 SASEGT. This CDR3 is 13 amino acids long. The trim removed 0 bases at V and 12 bases at J, leaving 8 bases unmatched. The CDR3 sequence is CASSEALGRGLYF. CDR3 bases: TGTGCCAGCAGTGAAGCCTTAGGGAGGGGTCTGTACTTC.

Worth noting for this clone: One end of the junction is discordant with germline, which a read error may explain. The V call is TRBV28, the J call TRBJ1-4, with 7 nucleotides matching TRBD1. Germline V gene sequence: CDR1 MDHEN, CDR2 SYDVKM. This CDR3 is 16 amino acids long. The CDR3 DNA reads as TGTGCCAGCAGTCCCCGACAGGGCCTGGGGAGTGAAAGACTGTTTTTT. Translation: CASSPRQGLGSERLFF. The full variable domain, with the rest looked up from reference TRBV28 and TRBJ1-4, is DVKVTQSSRYLVKRTGEKVFLECVQDMDHENMFWYRQDPGLGLRLIYFSYDVKMKEKGDIPEGYSVSREKKERFSLILESASTNQTSMYLCASSPRQGLGSERLFFGSGTQLSVL.

The chain links TRBV5-1 to TRBJ2-1; 10 bases align to TRBD2. Germline V CDR1 and CDR2: SGHRS, YFSETQ. With 3 bases clipped from V and 0 bases from J, the junction kept 6 bases outside the gene matches. The CDR3 has 17 amino acids. CDR3 in DNA: TGCGCCAGCAGCTCGAGACTAGCGGGTGGCTCCTACAATGAGCAGTTCTTC. Encoded protein: CASSSRLAGGSYNEQFF.

This clone appeared a few times. This chain uses TRBV6-6 with TRBJ2-1; a possible D gene is TRBD2 (5 bases). This CDR3 contains 16 residues. V was cut by 0 bases and J by 2 bases, with 11 bases left in between. Germline lookup yields CDR1 MNHNY and CDR2 SVGAGI (reference sequence). The CDR3 protein is CASSYSTAGTYNEQFF. Here the CDR3 DNA reads TGTGCCAGCAGTTACTCGACCGCGGGTACCTACAATGAGCAGTTCTTC.

The chain has TRBV11-2 and TRBJ2-1, with 9 positions matching TRBD2. Germline trimming cut 0 bases from V and 7 bases from J; bases unmatched to any gene: 10. CDR3 length equals 17 residues. Looked up from germline, CDR1 is SGHAT and CDR2 is FQNNGV. The CDR3 sequence is CASSLETTGLALNEQFF. The CDR3 nucleotides are TGTGCCAGCAGCTTAGAGACCACGGGACTAGCCTTGAATGAGCAGTTCTTC.

The chain uses TRBV14 and TRBJ1-2, with D maybe TRBD1 (5 bases). The germline CDR1 and CDR2 sequences are SGHDN and FVKESK. V was shortened by 0 bases and J by 8 bases, with 13 bases between the two germline ends. The CDR3 has 14 residues. CDR3 amino acids: CASSQDLGGVGYTF. The CDR3, as DNA: TGTGCCAGCAGCCAAGATCTTGGAGGGGTAGGCTACACCTTC.

The V and J genes are TRBV19 and TRBJ2-4, with 8 bases that match TRBD1. Germline assignment: CDR1 LNHDA and CDR2 SQIVND (reference sequence). CDR3 length equals 13 residues. Germline trimming cut 9 bases from V and 7 bases from J; bases unmatched to any gene: 8. The CDR3 loop is CASLGQAENIQYF. DNA of the CDR3: TGTGCCAGCCTGGGACAGGCGGAGAACATTCAGTACTTC.

This sequence joins TRBV30 and TRBJ2-5; 7 bases are shared with TRBD2. There are 12 residues in the CDR3. Looked up from germline, CDR1 is GTSNPN and CDR2 is SVGIG (reference sequence). V trimming: 3 bases; J trimming: 9 bases; junction bases outside the gene matches: 7. CDR3 protein: CAWRASGLAQYF. The DNA for the CDR3 is TGTGCCTGGAGGGCGAGCGGACTAGCCCAGTACTTC.

The J gene is TRBJ2-5, the V gene TRBV6-6, with 8 bases lining up with TRBD2. Germline assignment: CDR1 MNHNY and CDR2 SVGAGI (reference sequence). This CDR3 comprises 14 residues. The ends lost 11 bases at V and 6 bases at J; junction bases unmatched: 14. CDR3 DNA: TGTGCCGGGGGCAGTACGGGGGGGGGTAAGACCCAGTACTTC. It codes for CAGGSTGGGKTQYF.

This clone was counted between two and nine times. The chain carries TRBV7-9 and TRBJ1-2, with D perhaps matching TRBD1 (5 bases). This CDR3 has 16 amino acids. The ends were cut back, 5 bases at V and 7 bases at J, with 23 bases in the middle. Germline V gene data show CDR1 as SEHNR and CDR2 as FQNEAQ (reference sequence). CDR3 nucleotide sequence: TGTGCCAGCAGCCCGACAGCCACTTCAAAACTATTTGGCTACACCTTC. Amino acid sequence: CASSPTATSKLFGYTF.

The chain carries TRBV5-1 and TRBJ1-2; no definite D call. Trimming left V 2 bases short and J 2 bases short, with 7 bases between. Germline lookup yields CDR1 SGHRS and CDR2 YFSETQ. The CDR3 has 13 residues. CDR3 sequence (DNA): TGCGCCAGCAGCTTACAACCGAACTATGGCTACACCTTC. This sequence encodes CASSLQPNYGYTF.

The chain recombines TRBV9 with TRBJ1-3; possibly TRBD1 for D (6 bases). This CDR3 is built from 14 residues. The V gene's germline CDR1 is SGDLS and CDR2 YYNGEE. Deletions cut 2 bases from V and 4 bases from J, with 10 bases between. CDR3 DNA sequence: TGTGCCAGCAGCGTGAGGGGGTCCGGAAACACCATATATTTT. This sequence encodes CASSVRGSGNTIYF.